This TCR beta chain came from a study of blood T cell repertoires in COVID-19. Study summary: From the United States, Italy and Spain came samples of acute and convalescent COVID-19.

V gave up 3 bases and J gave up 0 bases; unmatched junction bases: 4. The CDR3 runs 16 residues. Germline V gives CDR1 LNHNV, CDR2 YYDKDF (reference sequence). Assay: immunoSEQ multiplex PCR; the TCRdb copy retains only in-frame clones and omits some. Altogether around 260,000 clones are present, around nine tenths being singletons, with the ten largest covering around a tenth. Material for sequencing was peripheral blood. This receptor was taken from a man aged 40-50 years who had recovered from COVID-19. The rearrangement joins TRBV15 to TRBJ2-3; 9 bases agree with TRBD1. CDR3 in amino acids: CATSRNGQGSTDTQYF. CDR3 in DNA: TGTGCCACCAGCAGGAATGGACAGGGGAGCACAGATACGCAGTATTTT.